These T cell receptor beta chains were read from a single sample in a study of CD8+ T cells in alopecia areata. Sequenced by immunoSEQ multiplex PCR; TCRdb stores in-frame clones only, minus some. The sample carries some 100,000 clones, 55% to 70% recorded once. The sample in question was CD8+ T cells sorted from blood, obtained at approximately week 60, from a patient treated with tofacitinib. The receptors shown here come from a human donor with alopecia areata. Each CDR3 is given with its conserved first and last residue. D genes are given only for firm matches. The size entry is marked missing in some rows and otherwise reads once, few, many or a size class.

V gene: TRBV29-1
clone size: -
D gene: -
J gene: TRBJ2-6
CDR3 DNA: TGCAGCGTTTGGCAGGGAACTGGTGGGGCCAACGTCCTGACTTTC
CDR3 protein: CSVWQGTGGANVLTF

V gene: TRBV12-5
clone size: -
D gene: TRBD2
J gene: TRBJ2-7
CDR3 DNA: TGTGCTAGTGACGGCGGGGGGGCTTGGTACGAGCAGTACTTC
CDR3 protein: CASDGGGAWYEQYF

V gene: TRBV7-9
clone size: many
D gene: -
J gene: TRBJ2-7
CDR3 DNA: TGTGCCAGCAGCTTACGAGCCTACGAGCAGTACTTC
CDR3 protein: CASSLRAYEQYF

V gene: TRBV2
clone size: few
D gene: -
J gene: TRBJ2-5
CDR3 DNA: TGTGCCAGCAAAGGACCTGCGGCACAAGAGACCCAGTACTTC
CDR3 protein: CASKGPAAQETQYF

V gene: TRBV7-9
clone size: -
D gene: -
J gene: TRBJ1-2
CDR3 DNA: TGTGCCAGCGGAGGTTTGGGCTACACCTTC
CDR3 protein: CASGGLGYTF

V gene: TRBV4-1
clone size: few
D gene: TRBD2
J gene: TRBJ2-5
CDR3 DNA: TGCGCCAGCAGCCAAGGACTAGCGGGGGGCCTGGGAGAGACCCAGTACTTC
CDR3 protein: CASSQGLAGGLGETQYF

V gene: TRBV7-9
clone size: -
D gene: -
J gene: TRBJ1-2
CDR3 DNA: TGTGCCAGCAGCCCAGCGGCTCGGGGGCATTACTATGGCTACACCTTC
CDR3 protein: CASSPAARGHYYGYTF

V gene: TRBV4-2
clone size: -
D gene: TRBD2
J gene: TRBJ2-7
CDR3 DNA: TGTGCCAGCAGCCAAGGACTAGCGGGGGGATCCTACGAGCAGTACTTC
CDR3 protein: CASSQGLAGGSYEQYF

V gene: TRBV12-5
clone size: -
D gene: TRBD1
J gene: TRBJ2-7
CDR3 DNA: TGTGCTAGTGGTCCTCCCTTCCGGGACAGCCCCTACGAGCAGTACTTC
CDR3 protein: CASGPPFRDSPYEQYF

V gene: TRBV27
clone size: -
D gene: -
J gene: TRBJ2-7
CDR3 DNA: TGTGCCAGCAGTTTATACCCAAACCCCTACTACGAGCAGTACTTC
CDR3 protein: CASSLYPNPYYEQYF

V gene: TRBV10-3
clone size: -
D gene: -
J gene: TRBJ2-5
CDR3 DNA: TGTGCCATCAGTGAGTCCCGGGACCCCGCAGAGACCCAGTACTTC
CDR3 protein: CAISESRDPAETQYF

V gene: TRBV27
clone size: -
D gene: TRBD1
J gene: TRBJ1-4
CDR3 DNA: TGTGCCAGCAGTCTCCGACAGGGCATTAATGAAAAACTGTTTTTT
CDR3 protein: CASSLRQGINEKLFF

V gene: TRBV5-6
clone size: few
D gene: -
J gene: TRBJ2-1
CDR3 DNA: TGTGCCAGCAGCTATAACAATGAGCAGTTCTTC
CDR3 protein: CASSYNNEQFF

V gene: TRBV2
clone size: -
D gene: TRBD2
J gene: TRBJ2-2
CDR3 DNA: TGTGCCATCCAGCTAGCGGGGGCCCACACCGGGGAGCTGTTTTTT
CDR3 protein: CAIQLAGAHTGELFF

V gene: TRBV7-9
clone size: few
D gene: -
J gene: TRBJ2-3
CDR3 DNA: TGTGCCAGCAGCCCAGGGATTACAGATACGCAGTATTTT
CDR3 protein: CASSPGITDTQYF

V gene: TRBV5-6
clone size: -
D gene: -
J gene: TRBJ2-1
CDR3 DNA: TGTGCCAGCAGCGCGGGGACTTACAATGAGCAGTTCTTC
CDR3 protein: CASSAGTYNEQFF

V gene: TRBV5-6
clone size: -
D gene: TRBD1
J gene: TRBJ1-6
CDR3 DNA: TGTGCCAGCAGCTCTGGACAGGGGAATTCACCCCTCCACTTT
CDR3 protein: CASSSGQGNSPLHF

V gene: TRBV5-6
clone size: -
D gene: -
J gene: TRBJ1-5
CDR3 DNA: TGTGCCAGCAGCACACGGGACAATCAGCCCCAGCATTTT
CDR3 protein: CASSTRDNQPQHF

V gene: TRBV5-6
clone size: -
D gene: -
J gene: TRBJ1-6
CDR3 DNA: TGTGCCAGCAGCCTTGGCGTCTCACCCCTCCACTTT
CDR3 protein: CASSLGVSPLHF

V gene: TRBV30
clone size: -
D gene: -
J gene: TRBJ1-5
CDR3 DNA: TGTGCCTGGAGTGGATTAGGAGGCAATCAGCCCCAGCATTTT
CDR3 protein: CAWSGLGGNQPQHF

V gene: TRBV19
clone size: -
D gene: -
J gene: TRBJ2-7
CDR3 DNA: TGTGCCAGTAGCCCCACACCTTCAAAGTGGCGGACCTACGAGCAGTACTTC
CDR3 protein: CASSPTPSKWRTYEQYF

V gene: TRBV25-1
clone size: once
D gene: TRBD1
J gene: TRBJ2-1
CDR3 DNA: TGTGCCAGCAGTGGACAGGGGTTAAGCTCCTACAATGAGCAGTTCTTC
CDR3 protein: CASSGQGLSSYNEQFF

V gene: TRBV29-1
clone size: -
D gene: -
J gene: TRBJ1-1
CDR3 DNA: TGCAGCGTTGAAGAGGAGGGCTTTGAAGCTTTCTTT
CDR3 protein: CSVEEEGFEAFF

V gene: TRBV4-1
clone size: -
D gene: -
J gene: TRBJ1-2
CDR3 DNA: TGCGCCAGCAGCCAAGGCTTTGGGGGAAGGACTAACTATGGCTACACCTTC
CDR3 protein: CASSQGFGGRTNYGYTF

V gene: TRBV13
clone size: -
D gene: -
J gene: TRBJ2-5
CDR3 DNA: TGTGCCAGCAGCTTCTCCCACAGGGAGTACCAAGAGACCCAGTACTTC
CDR3 protein: CASSFSHREYQETQYF

V gene: TRBV5-1
clone size: -
D gene: -
J gene: TRBJ1-1
CDR3 DNA: TGCGCCAGCAGTAAAGCAGCTTTCTTT
CDR3 protein: CASSKAAFF

V gene: TRBV25-1
clone size: -
D gene: -
J gene: TRBJ2-1
CDR3 DNA: TGTGCCAGCAGTGAGAGTGGCGCAGGGGTGAATGAGCAGTTCTTC
CDR3 protein: CASSESGAGVNEQFF

V gene: TRBV11-2
clone size: -
D gene: -
J gene: TRBJ2-3
CDR3 DNA: TGTGCCAGCAGCTTTGCAGATACGCAGTATTTT
CDR3 protein: CASSFADTQYF

V gene: TRBV27
clone size: few
D gene: -
J gene: TRBJ2-1
CDR3 DNA: TGTGCCAGCTCCCTCGGACCGAGCTCCTACAATGAGCAGTTCTTC
CDR3 protein: CASSLGPSSYNEQFF

V gene: TRBV6-5
clone size: once
D gene: -
J gene: TRBJ2-1
CDR3 DNA: TGTGCCAGCAGTTACTCGGGGGGGCCGTCCTACAATGAGCAGTTCTTC
CDR3 protein: CASSYSGGPSYNEQFF

V gene: TRBV5-1
clone size: -
D gene: TRBD1
J gene: TRBJ2-5
CDR3 DNA: TGCGCCAGCAGCTTGGGTACAGGGGGCTCAGATTCGACCCAGTACTTC
CDR3 protein: CASSLGTGGSDSTQYF

V gene: TRBV2
clone size: -
D gene: TRBD1
J gene: TRBJ2-7
CDR3 DNA: TGTGCCAGCAGTGCGGACAGGGTTGTCTACGAGCAGTACTTC
CDR3 protein: CASSADRVVYEQYF

V gene: TRBV29-1
clone size: -
D gene: -
J gene: TRBJ2-7
CDR3 DNA: TGCAGCGCCACCTTGAGCCCCTACGAGCAGTACTTC
CDR3 protein: CSATLSPYEQYF

V gene: TRBV15
clone size: -
D gene: -
J gene: TRBJ1-1
CDR3 DNA: TGTGCCACCAGCAGAGATGGGAGCACTGAAGCTTTCTTT
CDR3 protein: CATSRDGSTEAFF

V gene: TRBV7-9
clone size: -
D gene: TRBD1
J gene: TRBJ1-2
CDR3 DNA: TGTGCCAGCAGCTTAGCGGACAGGGATGGCTACACCTTC
CDR3 protein: CASSLADRDGYTF

V gene: TRBV14
clone size: -
D gene: TRBD1
J gene: TRBJ1-2
CDR3 DNA: TGTGCCAGCAGCCAAGATCAGCAGGGGGATTATTATGGCTACACCTTC
CDR3 protein: CASSQDQQGDYYGYTF

V gene: TRBV27
clone size: -
D gene: -
J gene: TRBJ2-7
CDR3 DNA: TGTGCCAGCAACCCTGTGGGATCTGGGGCGCCTCTCGAGCAGTACTTC
CDR3 protein: CASNPVGSGAPLEQYF

V gene: TRBV5-1
clone size: many
D gene: -
J gene: TRBJ2-6
CDR3 DNA: TGCGCCAGCAGATTAGGGTCTGGGGCCAACGTCCTGACTTTC
CDR3 protein: CASRLGSGANVLTF

V gene: TRBV4-1
clone size: few
D gene: -
J gene: TRBJ1-2
CDR3 DNA: TGCGCCAGCACAGGGCAGGGGCTTGGCTACACCTTC
CDR3 protein: CASTGQGLGYTF

V gene: TRBV4-2
clone size: -
D gene: TRBD1
J gene: TRBJ1-2
CDR3 DNA: TGTGCCAGCAGCCCAACAGGGGTCTTTGGCTACACCTTC
CDR3 protein: CASSPTGVFGYTF

V gene: TRBV29-1
clone size: once
D gene: -
J gene: TRBJ2-5
CDR3 DNA: TGCAGCGTTGTAGGGGAGACCCAGTACTTC
CDR3 protein: CSVVGETQYF

V gene: TRBV14
clone size: -
D gene: -
J gene: TRBJ1-1
CDR3 DNA: TGTGCCAGCAGCCAGGGGGCGATGGGGTTTATACCTGCTTTCTTT
CDR3 protein: CASSQGAMGFIPAFF

V gene: TRBV14
clone size: -
D gene: -
J gene: TRBJ1-1
CDR3 DNA: TGTGCCAGCAGCCAAGATCCCATAGAAGCTTTCTTT
CDR3 protein: CASSQDPIEAFF

V gene: TRBV5-6
clone size: -
D gene: -
J gene: TRBJ2-3
CDR3 DNA: TGTGCCAGCGGGGCCGGGGCAGATACGCAGTATTTT
CDR3 protein: CASGAGADTQYF

V gene: TRBV29-1
clone size: -
D gene: TRBD2
J gene: TRBJ2-1
CDR3 DNA: TGCAGCGTTGCGACTAGCGGGGTCTACAATGAGCAGTTCTTC
CDR3 protein: CSVATSGVYNEQFF